These 20 T cell receptor beta chains came from one sample sequenced in a study of regulatory T cells in long-lasting Graves disease. Arm-PCR of CDR3 regions and iRepertoire HTBI primers were used to build TCR beta libraries. TCRdb passed the multiplex PCR reads through MiXCR, listing each CDR3 protein once. The repertoire consists of a few hundred thousand distinct CDR3 sequences, with around 15% occurring once and the leading ten covering approximately 15%. The sample's time point: newly diagnosed GD, antithyroid drugs for less than 3 months. The TCR library was made from RNA extracted from PBMCs. This sample was also put to use in a study of T cells in Graves' hyperthyroidism and ophthalmopathy.

The sequences come from peripheral blood mononuclear cells (PBMCs), collected at new diagnosis, from a patient treated with antithyroid drugs. These receptors all come from a woman aged 45-65 years with Graves disease.

This clonotype was seen ten or more times. This chain joins TRBV7-8 and TRBJ2-3, with D hard to call. CDR1 and CDR2 from the germline V gene are SGHVS and FQNEAQ. V gave up 7 bases and J gave up 6 bases, with 14 bases separating them. This CDR3 region has 13 residues. The DNA for the CDR3 is TGTGCCAGCACCCCCCCTCTTGGCGATACGCAGTATTTT. Translated, it gives CASTPPLGDTQYF.

The rearrangement uses TRBV5-6 and TRBJ2-7; no reliable D call. Germline CDR1 reads SGHDT; CDR2 reads YYEEEE. Trimming removed 1 base at V and 0 bases at J, with 8 bases between. This CDR3 is built from 14 residues. The CDR3 region is CASSLYSYSYEQYF. The CDR3 DNA reads TGTGCCAGCAGCTTGTACAGTTACTCCTACGAGCAGTACTTC. Based on the CDR3 plus reference TRBV5-6 and TRBJ2-7, the full variable domain is DAGVTQSPTHLIKTRGQQVTLRCSPKSGHDTVSWYQQALGQGPQFIFQYYEEEERQRGNFPDRFSGHQFPNYSSELNVNALLLGDSALYLCASSLYSYSYEQYFGPGTRLTVT.

This clonotype was seen just once. This may be a read error, as it is one base from a much larger clone. This sequence joins TRBV18 and TRBJ1-1; D might be TRBD1 (5 bases). CDR1 and CDR2 from the germline V gene are KGHSH and LQKENI. The CDR3 contains 14 residues. CDR3: CASPPRDGNTEAFF. CDR3 nucleotides: TGTGCCAGCCCACCCCGGGACGGGAACACTGAAGCTTTCTTT.

This clonotype was counted a few times. This chain connects TRBV6-2 or TRBV6-3 to TRBJ1-1; possibly TRBD1 for D (5 bases). This CDR3 is 14 amino acids long. V was cut by 6 bases and J by 5 bases, with 16 bases left in between. Germline V gene data show CDR1 as MNHEY and CDR2 as SVGEGT. DNA for the CDR3: TGTGCCAGCAGCCTACAGGATCACGGGACTGAAGCTTTCTTT. Its protein is CASSLQDHGTEAFF.

The rearrangement joins TRBV9 to TRBJ2-1; no clear D gene. The length of the CDR3 is 13 residues. V was pared by 5 bases and J by 8 bases, with 14 bases between. CDR1 is SGDLS and CDR2 is YYNGEE in the germline V gene. CDR3 sequence reads: CASRPTVGDEQFF. CDR3 DNA: TGTGCCAGCAGACCGACTGTGGGCGATGAGCAGTTCTTC.

The sample holds a few counts of this clonotype. The chain uses TRBV9 and TRBJ2-7, with TRBD1 matching 8 bases. Per germline, CDR1 SGDLS and CDR2 YYNGEE. The ends lost 3 bases at V and 5 bases at J; junction bases unmatched: 4. The CDR3 is 13 amino acids. The CDR3 reads CASSDSGGNEQYF. For the CDR3, the DNA is TGTGCCAGCAGCGATTCAGGGGGCAACGAGCAGTACTTC. Full variable domain (rest looked up from reference TRBV9 and TRBJ2-7): DSGVTQTPKHLITATGQRVTLRCSPRSGDLSVYWYQQSLDQGLQFLIQYYNGEERAKGNILERFSAQQFPDLHSELNLSSLELGDSALYFCASSDSGGNEQYFGPGTRLTVT.

This clonotype appeared many times. One junction end does not reproduce the germline sequence, and a read error may be involved. V and J are TRBV4-1 and TRBJ2-3; perhaps D is TRBD1 or TRBD2 (5 bases each). Germline CDR1 and CDR2: MGHRA and YSYEKL. This CDR3 spans 17 amino acids. DNA for the CDR3: TGTGCCAGCAGCCAAGTATCGGGGCTCGGGGGCACAGATACGCAGTATTTT. This gives the protein CASSQVSGLGGTDTQYF.

This clonotype turned up a few times. The J gene is TRBJ2-7, the V gene TRBV6-5; 11 bases are shared with TRBD1. With V trimmed by 6 bases and J by 0 bases, 4 bases remained unmatched. CDR3 length: 15 residues. Germline CDR1 MNHEY, CDR2 SVGAGI. This CDR3 is CASRYGTGGSYEQYF. The CDR3 bases are TGTGCCAGCAGATACGGGACAGGGGGCTCCTACGAGCAGTACTTC.

This clonotype showed up many times. This sequence joins TRBV12-3 or TRBV12-4 and TRBJ1-5, with a possible D match to TRBD1 (6 bases). The V end was cut by 3 bases, the J end by 5 bases, with 11 bases between. This CDR3 is built from 14 residues. The CDR3 region has the DNA TGTGCCAGCAGTTTCGGGACAATAGATCAGCCCCAGCATTTT. It codes for CASSFGTIDQPQHF.

The chain has TRBV20-1 and TRBJ2-7; maybe TRBD1 (6 bases). CDR3 length equals 16 residues. V was pared by 1 base and J by 0 bases, with 16 bases between. Germline V gene sequence: CDR1 DFQATT, CDR2 SNEGSKA (reference sequence). Here the CDR3 reads CSARGDKRSDSYEQYF. For the CDR3, the DNA is TGCAGTGCTAGAGGGGACAAGAGATCTGACTCCTACGAGCAGTACTTC.

This clonotype was seen only a few times. V is TRBV4-2 and J is TRBJ2-7, with D perhaps matching TRBD1 (6 bases). The CDR3 has 15 amino acids. The germline gives CDR1 LGHNA, CDR2 YNFKEQ. The V end lost 4 bases, the J end lost 2 bases, and 15 bases lay between the germline ends. In nucleotides, the CDR3 is TGTGCCAGCAGCCCCGATCGGACAGCTCCCTACGAGCAGTACTTC. It codes for CASSPDRTAPYEQYF.

The chain carries TRBV9 and TRBJ2-7; D is tentatively TRBD1 or TRBD2 (5 bases each). The CDR3 loop spans 17 amino acids. Germline values: CDR1 SGDLS, CDR2 YYNGEE. V shed 4 bases and J shed 2 bases, with 22 bases lying between them. The CDR3 loop reads CASSLQGGTLLTYEQYF. CDR3 sequence (DNA): TGTGCCAGCAGCCTCCAGGGTGGGACCCTCCTAACCTACGAGCAGTACTTC.

This clonotype was seen many times. The chain is built from TRBV2 and TRBJ2-1; possibly TRBD2 for D (5 bases). Trimming took off 3 bases at V and 0 bases at J, with 6 bases between the two ends. The germline CDR1 and CDR2 sequences are SNHLY and FYNNEI. The CDR3 runs 14 residues. Here the CDR3 DNA reads TGTGCCAGCAGTGAGGGGAGCTCCTACAATGAGCAGTTCTTC. It codes for CASSEGSSYNEQFF. The whole variable domain, filled in from reference TRBV2 and TRBJ2-1, reads EPEVTQTPSHQVTQMGQEVILRCVPISNHLYFYWYRQILGQKVEFLVSFYNNEISEKSEIFDDQFSVERPDGSNFTLKIRSTKLEDSAMYFCASSEGSSYNEQFFGPGTRLTVL.

This clonotype has at least ten counts. This rearrangement joins TRBV7-2 to TRBJ2-7, with D possibly being TRBD1 (6 bases). CDR3 length equals 15 residues. CDR1 and CDR2 (germline): SGHTA, FQGNSA. Trimming shortened V by 5 bases and J by 3 bases, and 17 bases separated the two germline ends. The CDR3 is CASSRGFGAGYEQYF. The DNA for the CDR3 is TGTGCCAGCAGCAGGGGGTTCGGGGCGGGCTACGAGCAGTACTTC.

This clonotype was picked up many times. The V gene is TRBV2, the J gene TRBJ2-1, with 8 nucleotides matching TRBD2. The CDR3 is made up of 15 amino acids. J was trimmed by 8 bases and V by 5 bases; bases with no gene match: 11. CDR1 and CDR2 from the germline V gene are SNHLY and FYNNEI. CDR3 loop: CASSLGLAIVDEQFF. The CDR3 coding sequence is TGTGCCAGCAGTTTAGGACTAGCTATCGTCGATGAGCAGTTCTTC.

This clonotype occurred many times. The chain uses TRBV28 and TRBJ2-6, with 9 bases matching TRBD2. Germline CDR1 and CDR2: MDHEN and SYDVKM. The V gene end was trimmed by 3 bases and the J gene end by 2 bases; junction bases not matched to a gene: 8. CDR3 size: 18 residues. The CDR3 region has the DNA TGTGCCAGCAGTTTTGTTTATCTAGCGGGAACTGGGGCCAACGTCCTGACTTTC. It is translated as CASSFVYLAGTGANVLTF.

There are many counts of this clonotype. The rearrangement links TRBV28 to TRBJ2-5; D could derive from TRBD1 or TRBD2 (5 bases each). The J call could be wrong; TRBJ2-1 is a better fit for the DNA end. CDR1 and CDR2 from the germline V gene are MDHEN and SYDVKM. The CDR3 runs 14 residues. As DNA, the CDR3 is TGTGCCACTTGTGAGGGAAGGGGTTACAATGAGCAGTTCTTC. Protein product: CATCEGRGYNEQFF.

This clonotype was seen many times. The rearrangement joins TRBV6-1 to TRBJ1-1; the D is unclear. Trimming left V 10 bases short and J 2 bases short, with 8 bases between. CDR1 is MNHNS and CDR2 is SASEGT in the germline V gene. This CDR3 spans 11 amino acids. CDR3 nucleotide sequence: TGTGCCACCCTTGGTAACACTGAAGCTTTCTTT. Encoded protein: CATLGNTEAFF.

This clonotype was picked up many times. The V gene is TRBV11-2, the J gene TRBJ1-1; D unclear. V lost 1 base and J lost 0, with 9 bases in between. The CDR3 loop spans 15 amino acids. Germline V gene lookup returns CDR1 SGHAT and CDR2 FQNNGV. The CDR3 DNA sequence: TGTGCCAGCAGCTTAGGAAGAGTGCTGAACACTGAAGCTTTCTTT. This encodes CASSLGRVLNTEAFF. Complete variable domain (other parts from reference TRBV11-2 and TRBJ1-1): EAGVAQSPRYKIIEKRQSVAFWCNPISGHATLYWYQQILGQGPKLLIQFQNNGVVDDSQLPKDRFSAERLKGVDSTLKIQPAKLEDSAVYLCASSLGRVLNTEAFFGQGTRLTVV.

This clonotype has at least ten counts. This chain connects TRBV5-4 to TRBJ2-3; tentatively, D is TRBD2 (6 bases). Per the germline V gene, CDR1 is SGHNT and CDR2 is YYREEE (reference sequence). The CDR3 covers 14 residues. Deletions cut 2 bases from V and 4 bases from J, with 11 bases between. The CDR3 spells CASSLGDFPDTQYF. The CDR3 nucleotides are TGTGCCAGCAGCTTAGGGGACTTCCCAGATACGCAGTATTTT.